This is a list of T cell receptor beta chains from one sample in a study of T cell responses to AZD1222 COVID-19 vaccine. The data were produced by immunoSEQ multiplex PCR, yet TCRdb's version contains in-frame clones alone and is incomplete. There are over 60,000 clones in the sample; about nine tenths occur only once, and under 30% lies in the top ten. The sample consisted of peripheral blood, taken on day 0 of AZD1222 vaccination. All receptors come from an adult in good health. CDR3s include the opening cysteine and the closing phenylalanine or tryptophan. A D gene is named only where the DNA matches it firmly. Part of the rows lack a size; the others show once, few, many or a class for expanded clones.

CDR3 protein: CATRERGEKLFF
CDR3 DNA: TGTGCCACCAGAGAGAGAGGGGAAAAACTGTTTTTT
D gene: .
clone size: .
J gene: TRBJ1-4
V gene: TRBV15

CDR3 protein: CASSFFGQGKTDTQYF
CDR3 DNA: TGCGCCAGCAGCTTCTTCGGACAGGGGAAAACAGATACGCAGTATTTT
D gene: TRBD1
clone size: .
J gene: TRBJ2-3
V gene: TRBV5-1

CDR3 protein: CASSELRGDSPLHF
CDR3 DNA: TGTGCCAGCAGTGAACTCAGGGGCGATTCACCCCTCCACTTT
D gene: .
clone size: .
J gene: TRBJ1-6
V gene: TRBV6-1

CDR3 protein: CASSWEGERTSGYTF
CDR3 DNA: TGCGCCAGCAGCTGGGAAGGTGAACGAACTAGCGGCTACACCTTC
D gene: .
clone size: .
J gene: TRBJ1-2
V gene: TRBV5-1

CDR3 protein: CASSQDKISGANVLTF
CDR3 DNA: TGCGCCAGCAGCCAAGATAAGATCTCTGGGGCCAACGTCCTGACTTTC
D gene: .
clone size: once
J gene: TRBJ2-6
V gene: TRBV4-1

CDR3 protein: CASSERAGLAFF
CDR3 DNA: TGTGCCAGCAGTGAAAGGGCAGGGTTGGCTTTCTTT
D gene: .
clone size: .
J gene: TRBJ1-1
V gene: TRBV6-1

CDR3 protein: CASSFRETQYF
CDR3 DNA: TGTGCCAGCAGCTTCAGGGAGACCCAGTACTTC
D gene: .
clone size: .
J gene: TRBJ2-5
V gene: TRBV7-2

CDR3 protein: CASSLGRTIFETQYF
CDR3 DNA: TGTGCCAGCAGCTTAGGGAGGACAATTTTTGAGACCCAGTACTTC
D gene: .
clone size: .
J gene: TRBJ2-5
V gene: TRBV11-2

CDR3 protein: CASGFLGATNEKLFF
CDR3 DNA: TGTGCCAGCGGTTTTTTGGGCGCAACTAATGAAAAACTGTTTTTT
D gene: .
clone size: .
J gene: TRBJ1-4
V gene: TRBV7-9

CDR3 protein: CSPNGGTANTEAFF
CDR3 DNA: TGCAGCCCCAATGGGGGGACAGCTAACACTGAAGCTTTCTTT
D gene: TRBD1
clone size: .
J gene: TRBJ1-1
V gene: TRBV29-1

CDR3 protein: CASSLELAGTYNEQFF
CDR3 DNA: TGTGCCAGCAGCTTAGAACTTGCGGGGACTTACAATGAGCAGTTCTTC
D gene: .
clone size: .
J gene: TRBJ2-1
V gene: TRBV11-2

CDR3 protein: CASSNTGGEAQHF
CDR3 DNA: TGTGCCAGCAGCAATACAGGGGGCGAAGCCCAGCATTTT
D gene: TRBD1
clone size: .
J gene: TRBJ1-5
V gene: TRBV3-1/TRBV3-2

CDR3 protein: CASSLRGGPYEQYF
CDR3 DNA: TGTGCCAGCAGCTTAAGAGGAGGACCTTACGAGCAGTACTTC
D gene: .
clone size: .
J gene: TRBJ2-7
V gene: TRBV11-2

CDR3 protein: CASSPDRMKGYTF
CDR3 DNA: TGTGCCAGCAGCCCGGACAGAATGAAGGGCTACACCTTC
D gene: .
clone size: .
J gene: TRBJ1-2
V gene: TRBV6-5

CDR3 protein: CASSQGDRVSYGYTF
CDR3 DNA: TGTGCCAGCAGCCAAGGGGACAGGGTATCCTATGGCTACACCTTC
D gene: TRBD1
clone size: .
J gene: TRBJ1-2
V gene: TRBV3-1/TRBV3-2

CDR3 protein: CASSLTRNYNEQFF
CDR3 DNA: TGTGCCAGCAGCTTAACACGTAACTACAATGAGCAGTTCTTC
D gene: .
clone size: .
J gene: TRBJ2-1
V gene: TRBV11-1

CDR3 protein: CASSLARSDTQYF
CDR3 DNA: TGTGCCAGCAGCTTAGCTAGATCGGATACGCAGTATTTT
D gene: .
clone size: .
J gene: TRBJ2-3
V gene: TRBV7-2

CDR3 protein: CAKGRGVLEAFF
CDR3 DNA: TGTGCCAAAGGACGGGGGGTACTTGAAGCTTTCTTT
D gene: .
clone size: .
J gene: TRBJ1-1
V gene: TRBV27

CDR3 protein: CAWITTSSYEQYF
CDR3 DNA: TGTGCCTGGATAACGACTAGCTCCTACGAGCAGTACTTC
D gene: .
clone size: .
J gene: TRBJ2-7
V gene: TRBV30

CDR3 protein: CASREGLAGPDTQYF
CDR3 DNA: TGTGCCAGCAGAGAGGGACTAGCGGGGCCCGATACGCAGTATTTT
D gene: TRBD2
clone size: .
J gene: TRBJ2-3
V gene: TRBV11-3

CDR3 protein: CASSLNTEAFF
CDR3 DNA: TGCGCCAGCAGCTTGAACACTGAAGCTTTCTTT
D gene: .
clone size: .
J gene: TRBJ1-1
V gene: TRBV5-1

CDR3 protein: CASSLGYPNNSPLHF
CDR3 DNA: TGCGCCAGCAGCTTGGGCTACCCGAATAATTCACCCCTCCACTTT
D gene: .
clone size: once
J gene: TRBJ1-6
V gene: TRBV5-1

CDR3 protein: CAISDRSTGTNQPQHF
CDR3 DNA: TGTGCCATCAGTGACAGATCGACAGGGACCAATCAGCCCCAGCATTTT
D gene: TRBD1
clone size: .
J gene: TRBJ1-5
V gene: TRBV10-3

CDR3 protein: CASSALEFQGNEQFF
CDR3 DNA: TGTGCCAGCAGCGCCCTCGAGTTTCAGGGAAATGAGCAGTTCTTC
D gene: .
clone size: .
J gene: TRBJ2-1
V gene: TRBV7-2

CDR3 protein: CASSRTGYTEAFF
CDR3 DNA: TGTGCCAGCTCTCGGACTGGGTACACTGAAGCTTTCTTT
D gene: .
clone size: .
J gene: TRBJ1-1
V gene: TRBV7-3

CDR3 protein: CASSVAAGGPSYEQYF
CDR3 DNA: TGTGCCAGCAGCGTAGCGGCGGGGGGGCCCTCCTACGAGCAGTACTTC
D gene: TRBD2
clone size: .
J gene: TRBJ2-7
V gene: TRBV9

CDR3 protein: CASSLPGTEYYEQYF
CDR3 DNA: TGTGCCAGCAGTCTCCCTGGGACGGAATACTACGAGCAGTACTTC
D gene: .
clone size: .
J gene: TRBJ2-7
V gene: TRBV28

CDR3 protein: CAWSGLPGQGSSPLHF
CDR3 DNA: TGTGCCTGGAGTGGCCTACCGGGACAGGGGAGTTCACCCCTCCACTTT
D gene: TRBD1
clone size: few
J gene: TRBJ1-6
V gene: TRBV30